This T cell receptor (beta chain) stems from a study of T cells in Graves' hyperthyroidism and ophthalmopathy. V trimming: 0 bases; J trimming: 1 base; junction bases outside the gene matches: 15. The CDR3 contains 19 residues. The germline gives CDR1 DFQATT, CDR2 SNEGSKA (reference sequence). Study outcomes and limitations: The model's output predicted ophthalmopathy at a median of about 6.5 months prior to onset.

This clonotype appeared many times. Its antigen is not known. RNA transcripts provided the source from which TCR beta CDR3 regions were amplified. The HTBI set primed first-round TCR CDR3 RT-PCR. TCRdb processed the multiplex PCR reads anew with MiXCR; each CDR3 protein has one entry. This table has hundreds of thousands of distinct CDR3 sequences, roughly an eighth appearing once. The source is a woman aged 40-49 years with Graves' ophthalmopathy. This chain links TRBV20-1 with TRBJ2-3; 8 positions agree with TRBD2. Input material: blood. The CDR3 region is CSARDSWLAGGRGTDTQYF. CDR3 nucleotides: TGCAGTGCTAGAGACTCTTGGCTAGCGGGTGGGCGAGGCACAGATACGCAGTATTTT.